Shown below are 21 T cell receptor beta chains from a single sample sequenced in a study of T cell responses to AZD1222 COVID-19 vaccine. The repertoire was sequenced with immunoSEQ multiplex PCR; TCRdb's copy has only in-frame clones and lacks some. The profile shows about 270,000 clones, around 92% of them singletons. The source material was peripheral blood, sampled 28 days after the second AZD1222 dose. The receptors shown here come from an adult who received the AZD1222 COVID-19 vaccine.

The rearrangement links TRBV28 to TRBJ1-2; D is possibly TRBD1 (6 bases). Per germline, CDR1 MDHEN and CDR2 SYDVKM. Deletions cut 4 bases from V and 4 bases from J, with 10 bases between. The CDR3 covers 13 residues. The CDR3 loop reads CASSSGHRYGYTF. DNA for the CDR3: TGTGCCAGCAGTTCGGGACACCGCTATGGCTACACCTTC.

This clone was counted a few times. CDR3 in amino acids: CASSPTGGLSGANVLTF. CDR3 DNA: TGTGCCAGCAGTCCAACAGGGGGCCTATCTGGGGCCAACGTCCTGACTTTC. The chain uses TRBV27 and TRBJ2-6, with 9 bases identical to TRBD1. CDR1 MNHEY and CDR2 SMNVEV come from the germline V gene (reference sequence). This CDR3 is 17 amino acids long. Unmatched junction bases numbered 6, after V lost 5 bases and J lost 1 base.

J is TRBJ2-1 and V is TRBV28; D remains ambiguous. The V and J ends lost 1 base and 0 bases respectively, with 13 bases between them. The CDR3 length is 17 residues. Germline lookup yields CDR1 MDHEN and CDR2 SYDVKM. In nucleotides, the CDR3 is TGTGCCAGCAGTTTATTCTTGGCAGCAGGCTCCTACAATGAGCAGTTCTTC. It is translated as CASSLFLAAGSYNEQFF.

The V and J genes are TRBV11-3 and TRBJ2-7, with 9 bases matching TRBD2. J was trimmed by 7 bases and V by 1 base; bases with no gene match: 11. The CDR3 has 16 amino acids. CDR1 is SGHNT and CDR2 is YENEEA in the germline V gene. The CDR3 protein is CASSLGASGRRGEQYF. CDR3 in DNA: TGTGCCAGCAGCTTAGGAGCCAGCGGGAGGAGAGGGGAGCAGTACTTC.

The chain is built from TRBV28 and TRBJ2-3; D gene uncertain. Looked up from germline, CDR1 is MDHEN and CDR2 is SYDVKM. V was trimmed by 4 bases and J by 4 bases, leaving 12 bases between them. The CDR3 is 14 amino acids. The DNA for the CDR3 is TGTGCCAGCAGTTCCCCGGCTGGACCAGATACGCAGTATTTT. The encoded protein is CASSSPAGPDTQYF.

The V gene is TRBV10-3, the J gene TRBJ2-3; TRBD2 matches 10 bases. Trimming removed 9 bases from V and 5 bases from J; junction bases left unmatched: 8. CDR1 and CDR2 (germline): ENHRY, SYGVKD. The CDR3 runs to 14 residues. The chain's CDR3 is CAMDEREGQDTQYF. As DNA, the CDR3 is TGTGCCATGGACGAGCGGGAGGGCCAAGATACGCAGTATTTT.

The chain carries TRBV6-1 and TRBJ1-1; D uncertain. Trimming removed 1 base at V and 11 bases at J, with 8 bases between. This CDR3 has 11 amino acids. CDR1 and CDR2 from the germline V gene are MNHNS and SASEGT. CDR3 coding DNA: TGTGCCAGCAGTGAAGAGGAGGAGGCTTTCTTT. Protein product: CASSEEEEAFF.

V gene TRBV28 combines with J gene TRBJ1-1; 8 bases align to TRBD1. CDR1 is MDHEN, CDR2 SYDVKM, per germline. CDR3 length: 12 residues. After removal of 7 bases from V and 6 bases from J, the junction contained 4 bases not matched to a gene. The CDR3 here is CASTQGAAEAFF. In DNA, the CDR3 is TGTGCCAGCACCCAGGGGGCCGCTGAAGCTTTCTTT.

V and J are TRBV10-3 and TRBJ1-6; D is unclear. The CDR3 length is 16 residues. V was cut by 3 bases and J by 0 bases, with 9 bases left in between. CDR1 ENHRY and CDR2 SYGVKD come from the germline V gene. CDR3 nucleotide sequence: TGTGCCATCAGTGAACAAGGGAGCTCCTATAATTCACCCCTCCACTTT. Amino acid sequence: CAISEQGSSYNSPLHF.

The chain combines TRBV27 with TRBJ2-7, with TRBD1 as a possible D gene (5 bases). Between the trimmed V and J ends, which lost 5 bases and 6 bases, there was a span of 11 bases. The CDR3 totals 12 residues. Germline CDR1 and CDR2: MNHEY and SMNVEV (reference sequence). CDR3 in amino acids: CASSPRRGEQYF. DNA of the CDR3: TGTGCCAGCAGTCCCCGTAGGGGCGAGCAGTACTTC.

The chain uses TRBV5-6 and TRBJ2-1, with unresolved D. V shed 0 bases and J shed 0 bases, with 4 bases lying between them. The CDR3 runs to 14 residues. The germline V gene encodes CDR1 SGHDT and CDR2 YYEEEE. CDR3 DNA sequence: TGTGCCAGCAGCTTGGCAACCTCCTACAATGAGCAGTTCTTC. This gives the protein CASSLATSYNEQFF. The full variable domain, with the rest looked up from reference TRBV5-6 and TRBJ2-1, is DAGVTQSPTHLIKTRGQQVTLRCSPKSGHDTVSWYQQALGQGPQFIFQYYEEEERQRGNFPDRFSGHQFPNYSSELNVNALLLGDSALYLCASSLATSYNEQFFGPGTRLTVL.

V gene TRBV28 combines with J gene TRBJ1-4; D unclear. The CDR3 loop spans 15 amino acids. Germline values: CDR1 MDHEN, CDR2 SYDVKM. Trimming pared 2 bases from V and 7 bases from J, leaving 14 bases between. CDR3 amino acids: CASSLDVVRSEKLFF. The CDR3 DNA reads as TGTGCCAGCAGTTTAGACGTGGTCAGAAGTGAAAAACTGTTTTTT.

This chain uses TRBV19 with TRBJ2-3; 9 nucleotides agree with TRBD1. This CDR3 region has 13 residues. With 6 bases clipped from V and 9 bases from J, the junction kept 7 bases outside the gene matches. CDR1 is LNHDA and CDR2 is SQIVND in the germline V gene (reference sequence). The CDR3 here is CASSEQGAATQYF. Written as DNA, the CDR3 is TGTGCCAGTAGCGAACAGGGGGCGGCCACGCAGTATTTT.

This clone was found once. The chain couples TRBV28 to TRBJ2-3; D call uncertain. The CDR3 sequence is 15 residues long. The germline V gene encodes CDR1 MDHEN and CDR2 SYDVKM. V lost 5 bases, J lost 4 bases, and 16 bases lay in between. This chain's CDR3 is CASSPRTPAPDTQYF. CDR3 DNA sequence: TGTGCCAGCAGTCCACGGACCCCCGCCCCAGATACGCAGTATTTT.

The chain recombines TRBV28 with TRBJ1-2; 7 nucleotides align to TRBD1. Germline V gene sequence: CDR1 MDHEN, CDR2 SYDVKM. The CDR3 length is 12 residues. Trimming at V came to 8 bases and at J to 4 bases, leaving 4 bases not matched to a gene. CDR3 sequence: CASGDRVYGYTF. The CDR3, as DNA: TGTGCCAGCGGAGACAGGGTCTATGGCTACACCTTC.

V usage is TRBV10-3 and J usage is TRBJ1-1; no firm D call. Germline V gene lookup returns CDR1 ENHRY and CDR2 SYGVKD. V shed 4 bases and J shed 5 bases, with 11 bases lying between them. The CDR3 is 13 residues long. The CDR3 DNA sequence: TGTGCCATCAGTGGAAGGGAAGGTACTGAAGCTTTCTTT. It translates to CAISGREGTEAFF.

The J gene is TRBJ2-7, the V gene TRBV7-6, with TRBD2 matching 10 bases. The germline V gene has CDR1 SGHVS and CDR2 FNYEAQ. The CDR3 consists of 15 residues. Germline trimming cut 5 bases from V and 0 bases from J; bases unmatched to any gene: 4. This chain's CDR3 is CASSPRTSGSYEQYF. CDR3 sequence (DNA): TGTGCCAGCAGCCCAAGGACTAGCGGCTCCTACGAGCAGTACTTC.

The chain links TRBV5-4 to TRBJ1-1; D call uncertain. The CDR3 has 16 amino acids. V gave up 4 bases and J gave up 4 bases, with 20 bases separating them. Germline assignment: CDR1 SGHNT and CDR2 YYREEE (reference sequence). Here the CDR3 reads CASSRTPGGDRTEAFF. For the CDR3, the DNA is TGTGCCAGCAGCCGCACCCCCGGTGGGGATCGCACTGAAGCTTTCTTT.

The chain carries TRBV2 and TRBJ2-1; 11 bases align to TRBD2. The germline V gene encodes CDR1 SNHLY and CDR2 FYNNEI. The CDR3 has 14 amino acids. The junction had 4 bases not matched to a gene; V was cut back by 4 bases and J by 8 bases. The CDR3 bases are TGTGCCAGCAGTGGACTAGCGGGGAGCGATGAGCAGTTCTTC. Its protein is CASSGLAGSDEQFF.

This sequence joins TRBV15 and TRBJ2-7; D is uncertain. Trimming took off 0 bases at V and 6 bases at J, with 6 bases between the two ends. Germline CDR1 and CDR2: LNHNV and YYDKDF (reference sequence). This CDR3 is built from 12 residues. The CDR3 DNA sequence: TGTGCCACCAGCAGAGAGCGGCTCGAGCAGTACTTC. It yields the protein CATSRERLEQYF.

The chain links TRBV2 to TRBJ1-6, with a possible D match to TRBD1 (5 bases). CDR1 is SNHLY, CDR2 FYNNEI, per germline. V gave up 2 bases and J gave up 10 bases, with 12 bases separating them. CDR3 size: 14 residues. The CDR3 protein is CASSESAGTSPLHF. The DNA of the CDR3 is TGTGCCAGCAGTGAATCGGCAGGGACCTCACCCCTCCACTTT. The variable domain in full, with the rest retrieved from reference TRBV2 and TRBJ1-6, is EPEVTQTPSHQVTQMGQEVILRCVPISNHLYFYWYRQILGQKVEFLVSFYNNEISEKSEIFDDQFSVERPDGSNFTLKIRSTKLEDSAMYFCASSESAGTSPLHFGNGTRLTVT.